This T cell receptor beta chain emerged from a study of T-cell memory formation after mild COVID-19. For the study at large: Largely donor-specific TCR clusters were found.

Sample barcodes and UMIs were carried by the TCR alpha and TCR beta cDNA libraries that 5'RACE generated with constant-segment primers. TCRdb reprocessed the 5' RACE reads via MiXCR and lists one record per CDR3 protein. The sample records about 340,000 distinct CDR3 sequences, 10% to 15% being singletons. A few counts support this clonotype. The target antigen is unknown. Trimming took off 6 bases at V and 4 bases at J, with 21 bases between the two ends. Germline-derived CDR1 and CDR2 are KGHSH and LQKENI. The CDR3 loop spans 17 amino acids. Points from the study as a whole: A subset of responding clones appeared in pre-infection memory, suggesting cross-reactive memory joined. Second-wave clones that peaked on day 37 lacked confirmed SARS-CoV-2 specificity.

V gene TRBV18 combines with J gene TRBJ2-2; D possibly corresponds to TRBD2 (6 bases). This clonotype was sampled from a man aged 18 to 29 who had mild COVID-19 (a few samples of this study predate the infection). Cell type and time point are not known. The sequenced sample consisted of PBMCs or a T cell subset sorted from them (not recorded which). The CDR3 DNA is TGTGCCAGCTCCTCCTCCGAGCCCGCGGGACCCACCGGGGAGCTGTTTTTT. Its translation is CASSSSEPAGPTGELFF.